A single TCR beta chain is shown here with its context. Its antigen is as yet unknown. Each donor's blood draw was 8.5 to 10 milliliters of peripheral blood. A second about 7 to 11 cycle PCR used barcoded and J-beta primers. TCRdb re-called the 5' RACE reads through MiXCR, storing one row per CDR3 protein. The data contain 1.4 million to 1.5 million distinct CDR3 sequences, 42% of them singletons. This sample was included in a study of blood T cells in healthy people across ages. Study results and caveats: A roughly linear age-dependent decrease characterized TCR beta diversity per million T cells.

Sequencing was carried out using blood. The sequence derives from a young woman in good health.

Written as DNA, the CDR3 is TGTGCCAGCAGCCGGGGGAGGGAGCCGACGCAGTATTTT. It translates to CASSRGREPTQYF. The rearrangement joins TRBV7-9 to TRBJ2-3, with TRBD2 matching over 7 bases. The V segment lost 5 bases and the J segment 9 bases; nucleotides outside the gene matches: 8. Germline CDR1 reads SEHNR; CDR2 reads FQNEAQ (reference sequence). The CDR3 sequence is 13 residues long.